This is a list of T cell receptor beta chains from one sample in a study of T cell responses to AZD1222 COVID-19 vaccine. Assay: immunoSEQ multiplex PCR; the TCRdb copy retains only in-frame clones and omits some. The profile shows about 190,000 clones, approximately 87% of them singletons. The sequencing used peripheral blood, collected on day 0 of MenACWY control vaccination. All receptors derive from an adult in good health. Both conserved end residues are trimmed from each CDR3.

v_gene	j_gene	CDR3aa
TRBV28	TRBJ2-7	ASSLLAGEDEQY
TRBV28	TRBJ1-5	ASSRLGTGFYSNQPQH
TRBV9	TRBJ2-7	ASSVTPVVAGAHEQY
TRBV19	TRBJ2-7	ASSWGNEQY
TRBV6-5	TRBJ1-3	ASTGSTSGNTIY
TRBV29-1	TRBJ1-2	SVEDPAVANYGYT
TRBV29-1	TRBJ2-6	SVEDPGGSGANVLT
TRBV9	TRBJ1-6	ASSDQPYNSPLH
TRBV19	TRBJ1-5	ASSIGTGVSNQPQH
TRBV19	TRBJ2-5	ASSIDPSAETQY
TRBV3-1/TRBV3-2	TRBJ2-7	ASSQVLAGRYEQY
TRBV9	TRBJ1-3	ASSFSGTVRSGNTIY
TRBV5-6	TRBJ2-4	ASSLAGKNIQY
TRBV11-2	TRBJ2-1	ASSYGLADEQF
TRBV9	TRBJ1-2	ASSSQPAQGTGGNYGYT
TRBV5-1	TRBJ1-1	ASSLAVNTEAF
TRBV5-6	TRBJ2-1	ASSSRVGEGVYNEQF
TRBV3-1/TRBV3-2	TRBJ1-2	ASSQVRQGANYGYT
TRBV28	TRBJ2-4	ASRPGQGGPKNIQY
TRBV6-1	TRBJ2-1	ASGGGLAGVNEQF
TRBV4-1	TRBJ1-2	ASSQGGGTGYGYT
TRBV5-6	TRBJ2-7	ASSPRPLYEQY
TRBV12-3/TRBV12-4	TRBJ1-4	ASSLGLGEKLF
TRBV20-1	TRBJ2-7	SASGWSREQY
TRBV6-2/TRBV6-3	TRBJ1-5	ASSYGQGASQPQH
TRBV7-3	TRBJ2-2	ASSLQVGELF
TRBV7-9	TRBJ1-3	ASSPSGSGNTIY